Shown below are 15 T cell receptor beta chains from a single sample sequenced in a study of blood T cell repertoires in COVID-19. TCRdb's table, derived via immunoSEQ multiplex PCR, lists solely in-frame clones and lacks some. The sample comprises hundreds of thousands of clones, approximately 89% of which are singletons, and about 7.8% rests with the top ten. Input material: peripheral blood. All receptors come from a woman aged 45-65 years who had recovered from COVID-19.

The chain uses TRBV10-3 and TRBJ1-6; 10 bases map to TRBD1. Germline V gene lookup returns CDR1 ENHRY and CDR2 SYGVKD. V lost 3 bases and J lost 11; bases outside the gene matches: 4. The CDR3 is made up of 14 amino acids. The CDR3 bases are TGTGCCATCAGTGACGGGACAGGGGTAGCACCCCTCCACTTT. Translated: CAISDGTGVAPLHF.

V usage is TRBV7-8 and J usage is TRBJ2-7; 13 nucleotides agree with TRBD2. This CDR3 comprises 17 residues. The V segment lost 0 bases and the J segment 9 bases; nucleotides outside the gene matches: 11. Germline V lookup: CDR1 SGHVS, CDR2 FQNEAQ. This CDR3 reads CASSLARLAGGITVQYF. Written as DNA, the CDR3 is TGTGCCAGCAGCTTAGCGCGACTAGCGGGAGGAATTACGGTGCAGTACTTC. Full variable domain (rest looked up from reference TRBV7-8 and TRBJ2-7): GAGVSQSPRYKVAKRGQDVALRCDPISGHVSLFWYQQALGQGPEFLTYFQNEAQLDKSGLPSDRFFAERPEGSVSTLKIQRTQQEDSAVYLCASSLARLAGGITVQYFGPGTRLTVT.

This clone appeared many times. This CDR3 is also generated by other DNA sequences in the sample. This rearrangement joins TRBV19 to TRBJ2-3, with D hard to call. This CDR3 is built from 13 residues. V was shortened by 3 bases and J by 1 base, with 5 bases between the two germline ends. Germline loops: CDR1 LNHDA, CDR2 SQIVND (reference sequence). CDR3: CASSMSGTDTQYF. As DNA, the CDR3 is TGTGCCAGTAGTATGAGCGGCACAGATACGCAGTATTTT.

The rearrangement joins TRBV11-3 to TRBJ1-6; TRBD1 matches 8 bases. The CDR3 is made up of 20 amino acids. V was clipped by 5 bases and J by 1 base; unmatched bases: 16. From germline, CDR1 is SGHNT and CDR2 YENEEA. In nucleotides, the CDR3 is TGTGCCAGCAGCACAGGGGACAGGATCTACCAGGGGTCCTATAATTCACCCCTCCACTTT. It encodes CASSTGDRIYQGSYNSPLHF.

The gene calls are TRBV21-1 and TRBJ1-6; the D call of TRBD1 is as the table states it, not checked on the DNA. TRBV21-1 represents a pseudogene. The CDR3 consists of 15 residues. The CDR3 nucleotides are TGTGCCAGCAGCAAAGGGGGCAGGGATAATTCACCCCTCCACTTT. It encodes CASSKGGRDNSPLHF.

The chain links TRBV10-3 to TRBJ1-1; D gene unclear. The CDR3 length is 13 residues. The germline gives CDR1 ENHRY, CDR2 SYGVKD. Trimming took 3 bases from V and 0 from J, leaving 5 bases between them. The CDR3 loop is CAISDSLNTEAFF. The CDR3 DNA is TGTGCCATCAGTGACTCCCTGAACACTGAAGCTTTCTTT.

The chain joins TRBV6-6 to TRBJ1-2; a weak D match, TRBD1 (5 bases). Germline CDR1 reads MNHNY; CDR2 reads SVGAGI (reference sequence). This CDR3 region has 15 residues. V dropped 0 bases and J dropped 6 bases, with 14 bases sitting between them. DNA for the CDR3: TGTGCCAGCAGTTACTCCTCAGGGCGAGCGAATGGCTACACCTTC. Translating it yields CASSYSSGRANGYTF.

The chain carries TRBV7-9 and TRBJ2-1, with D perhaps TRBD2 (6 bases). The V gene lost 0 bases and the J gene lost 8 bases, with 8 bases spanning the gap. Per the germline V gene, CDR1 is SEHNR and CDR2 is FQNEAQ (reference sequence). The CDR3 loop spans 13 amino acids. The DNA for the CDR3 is TGTGCCAGCAGCTTAGCCGGGGGAGATGAGCAGTTCTTC. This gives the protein CASSLAGGDEQFF.

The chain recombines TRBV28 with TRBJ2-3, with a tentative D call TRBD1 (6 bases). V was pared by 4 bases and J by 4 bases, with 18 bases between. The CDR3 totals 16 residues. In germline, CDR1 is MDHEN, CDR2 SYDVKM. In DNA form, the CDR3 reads TGTGCCAGCAGTTCGCTAACACAGGGTTCTCCAGATACGCAGTATTTT. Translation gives CASSSLTQGSPDTQYF.

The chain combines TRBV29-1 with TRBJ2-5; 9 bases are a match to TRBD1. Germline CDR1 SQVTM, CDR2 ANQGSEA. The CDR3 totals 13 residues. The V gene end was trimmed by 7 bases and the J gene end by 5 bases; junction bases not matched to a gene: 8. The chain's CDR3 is CSGNRGQWETQYF. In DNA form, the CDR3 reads TGCAGCGGAAACAGGGGGCAGTGGGAGACCCAGTACTTC.

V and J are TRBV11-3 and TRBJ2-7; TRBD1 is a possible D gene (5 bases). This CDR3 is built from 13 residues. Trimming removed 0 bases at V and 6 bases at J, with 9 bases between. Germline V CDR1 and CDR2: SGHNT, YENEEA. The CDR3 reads CASSLDGAGEQYF. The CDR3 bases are TGTGCCAGCAGCTTAGATGGGGCAGGCGAGCAGTACTTC.

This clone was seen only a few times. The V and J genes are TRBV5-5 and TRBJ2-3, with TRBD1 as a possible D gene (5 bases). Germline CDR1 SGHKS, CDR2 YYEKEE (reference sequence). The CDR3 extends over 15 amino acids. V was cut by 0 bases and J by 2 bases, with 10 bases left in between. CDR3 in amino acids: CASSLGQKFTDTQYF. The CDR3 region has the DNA TGTGCCAGCAGCTTGGGACAGAAATTCACAGATACGCAGTATTTT.

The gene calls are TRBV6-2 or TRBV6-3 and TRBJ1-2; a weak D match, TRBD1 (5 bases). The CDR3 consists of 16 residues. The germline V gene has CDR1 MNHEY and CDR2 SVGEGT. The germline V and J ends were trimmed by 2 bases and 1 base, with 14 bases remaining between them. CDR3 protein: CASSYPQGFYNYGYTF. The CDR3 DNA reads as TGTGCCAGCAGTTACCCGCAGGGATTTTATAACTATGGCTACACCTTC.

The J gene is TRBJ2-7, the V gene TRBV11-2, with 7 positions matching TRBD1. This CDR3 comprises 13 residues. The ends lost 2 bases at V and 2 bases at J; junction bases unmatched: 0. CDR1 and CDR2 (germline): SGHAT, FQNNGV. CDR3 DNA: TGTGCCAGCAGCTTACAGGGGGCCTACGAGCAGTACTTC. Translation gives CASSLQGAYEQYF.

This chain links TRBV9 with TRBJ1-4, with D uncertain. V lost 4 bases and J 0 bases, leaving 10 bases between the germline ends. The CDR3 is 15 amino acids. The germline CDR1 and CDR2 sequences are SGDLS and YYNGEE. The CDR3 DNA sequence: TGTGCCAGCAGCCCGGGTCACGCAACTAATGAAAAACTGTTTTTT. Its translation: CASSPGHATNEKLFF.